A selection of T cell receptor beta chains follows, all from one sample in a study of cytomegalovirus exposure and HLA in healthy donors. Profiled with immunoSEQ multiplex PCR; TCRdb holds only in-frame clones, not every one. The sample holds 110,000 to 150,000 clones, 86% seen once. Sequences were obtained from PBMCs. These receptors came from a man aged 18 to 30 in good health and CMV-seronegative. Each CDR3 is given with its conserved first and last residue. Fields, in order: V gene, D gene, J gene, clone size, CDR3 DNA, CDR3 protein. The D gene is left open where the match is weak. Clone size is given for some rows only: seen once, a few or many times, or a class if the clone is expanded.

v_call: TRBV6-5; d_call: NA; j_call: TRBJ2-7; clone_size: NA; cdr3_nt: TGTGCCACAGGAGGTTCCTCCTACGAGCAGTACTTC; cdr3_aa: CATGGSSYEQYF
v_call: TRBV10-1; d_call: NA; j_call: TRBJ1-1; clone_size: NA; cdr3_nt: TGCGCCAGCAGGGAGACAGGGAACACTGAAGCTTTCTTT; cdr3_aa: CASRETGNTEAFF
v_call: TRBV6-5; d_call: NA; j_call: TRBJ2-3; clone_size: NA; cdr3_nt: TGTGCCAGCAGTTACTCGACTGCAGGGTTCACAGATACGCAGTATTTT; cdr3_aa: CASSYSTAGFTDTQYF
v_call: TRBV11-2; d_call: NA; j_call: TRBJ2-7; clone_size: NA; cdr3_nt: TGTGCCAGCAGCCCAATTAGCTACGAGCAGTACTTC; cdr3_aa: CASSPISYEQYF
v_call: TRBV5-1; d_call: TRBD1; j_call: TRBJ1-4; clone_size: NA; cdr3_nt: TGCGCCAGCAGCAGACAGGGTAATGAAAAACTGTTTTTT; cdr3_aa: CASSRQGNEKLFF
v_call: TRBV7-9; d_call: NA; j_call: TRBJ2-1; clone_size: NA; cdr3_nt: TGTGCCAGCAGCTTTTCAGGGATCGAGCAGTTCTTC; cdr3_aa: CASSFSGIEQFF
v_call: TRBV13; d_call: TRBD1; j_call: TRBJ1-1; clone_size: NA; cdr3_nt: TGTGCCAGCAGCTACCGGGACAGGTATGAAGCTTTCTTT; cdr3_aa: CASSYRDRYEAFF
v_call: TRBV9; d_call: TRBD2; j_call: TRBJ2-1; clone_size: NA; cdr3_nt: TGTGCCAGCAGCGTAGCCAGCGGGGGGTTATATGAGCAGTTCTTC; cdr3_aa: CASSVASGGLYEQFF
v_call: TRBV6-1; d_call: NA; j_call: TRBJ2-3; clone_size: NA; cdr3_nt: TGTGCCAGCAGTGAGCTACAGGGTGGCACAGATACGCAGTATTTT; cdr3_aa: CASSELQGGTDTQYF
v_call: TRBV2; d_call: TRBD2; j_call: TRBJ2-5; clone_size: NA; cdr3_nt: TGTGCCAGCAGTCGAGGACTAGCGGGAGCAGTCGGAGAGACCCAGTACTTC; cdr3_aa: CASSRGLAGAVGETQYF
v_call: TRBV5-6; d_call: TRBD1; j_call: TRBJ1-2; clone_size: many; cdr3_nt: TGTGCCAGCAGCCCTGGGACAGCTGGCTACACCTTC; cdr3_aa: CASSPGTAGYTF
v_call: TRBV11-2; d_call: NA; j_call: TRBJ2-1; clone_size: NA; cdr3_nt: TGTGCCAGCAGCCTAACAGGGTACAATGAGCAGTTCTTC; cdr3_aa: CASSLTGYNEQFF
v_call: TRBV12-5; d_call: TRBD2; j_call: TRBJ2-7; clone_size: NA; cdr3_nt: TGTGCTAGTGGTCCTGGGGCTAGCGGGAAGAGCGAGCAGTACTTC; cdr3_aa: CASGPGASGKSEQYF